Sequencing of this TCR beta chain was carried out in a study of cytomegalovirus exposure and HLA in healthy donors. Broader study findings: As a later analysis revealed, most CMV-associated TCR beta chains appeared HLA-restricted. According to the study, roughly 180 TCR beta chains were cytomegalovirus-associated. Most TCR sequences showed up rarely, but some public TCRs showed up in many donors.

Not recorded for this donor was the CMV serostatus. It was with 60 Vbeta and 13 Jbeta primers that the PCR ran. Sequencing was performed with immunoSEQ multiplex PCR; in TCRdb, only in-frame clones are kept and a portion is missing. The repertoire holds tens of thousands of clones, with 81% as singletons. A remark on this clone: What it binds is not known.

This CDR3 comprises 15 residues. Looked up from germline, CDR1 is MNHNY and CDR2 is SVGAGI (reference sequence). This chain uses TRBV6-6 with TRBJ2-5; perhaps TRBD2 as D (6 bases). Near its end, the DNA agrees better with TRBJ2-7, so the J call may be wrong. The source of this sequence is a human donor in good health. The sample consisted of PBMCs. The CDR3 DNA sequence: TGTGCCAGCAGGCGCCGGGACTCGTTCTCCTACGAGCAGTACTTC. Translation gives CASRRRDSFSYEQYF.